This T cell receptor (beta chain) was recorded in a study of blood T cells in healthy people across ages. Donors were systemically healthy Caucasian individuals from Russia aged roughly 6 to 95 years. Isolation per sample recovered at least 7 million PBMCs. A second PCR of about 6 to 11 cycles used a sample-barcoded 5' primer and a J-beta primer mix. TCRdb recomputed calls from the 5' RACE reads with MiXCR, one row per CDR3 protein. This table has more than 800,000 distinct CDR3 sequences, around 26% appearing once. Germline loops: CDR1 WNHNN, CDR2 SYGVQD (reference sequence). This CDR3 comprises 17 residues. J was trimmed by 0 bases and V by 4 bases; bases with no gene match: 9. On this clonotype itself: Just one base apart from a much larger clone, this may be a read error.

The chain combines TRBV10-1 with TRBJ2-1; TRBD1 matches at 7 bases. This receptor was taken from a woman older than 75 in good health. The sequencing input was blood. The CDR3, as DNA: TGCGCCAGCAGTGTGTCCTCCAGGACAGGCTCCTACAATGAGCAGTTCTTC. Its protein is CASSVSSRTGSYNEQFF.